Presented here are 27 T cell receptor beta chains from one specimen sequenced in a study of T cells in women clearing cervical HPV infection. Assay used: immunoSEQ multiplex PCR; TCRdb lists only in-frame clones, some missing. The table lists 25,000 to 35,000 clones. Sequencing was done on a sample of blood buffy coat. The receptors shown here come from a woman aged 18 to 75 with a cervical HPV16 infection that either progressed to CIN3+ or cleared (not recorded which).

In regard to this clone: The read comes to an end 3 residues before the CDR3 does, leaving the germline J gene to fill in the end. The rearrangement joins TRBV30 to TRBJ2-2; D is perhaps TRBD2 (6 bases). CDR1 is GTSNPN, CDR2 SVGIG, per germline (reference sequence). The V end lost 8 bases, the J end lost 1 base, and 11 bases lay between the germline ends. The CDR3 is made up of 13 amino acids. The CDR3 here is CARRRENTGELFF. CDR3 bases read: TGTGCCAGACGGCGGGAGAACACCGGGGAG.

CDR3: CASSGGGFLQETQYF. The CDR3 DNA, read in part, is TGTGCCAGCAGTGGGGGGGGTTTCCTCCAAGAGACC. The rearrangement joins TRBV12-3 or TRBV12-4 to TRBJ2-5; TRBD2 matches at 7 bases. The read falls 3 residues short of the CDR3 end, and the missing part is taken from the germline J gene. The J segment lost 1 base and the V segment lost 5 bases, leaving 7 bases of the junction unmatched. CDR3 length: 15 amino acids.

Comments on this clone: The observed sequence ends 3 residues before the CDR3 terminus, with the missing tail filled in from the germline J gene. The sample holds other DNA sequences that translate to the same CDR3. The chain couples TRBV19 to TRBJ1-3; D unresolved. This CDR3 contains 15 residues. CDR1 LNHDA and CDR2 SQIVND come from the germline V gene (reference sequence). V was pared by 3 bases and J by 2 bases, with 11 bases between. The CDR3 DNA, read in part, is TGTGCCAGTAGTATGGCCAGGAAGGCTGGAAACACC. Translated, it gives CASSMARKAGNT. In full, the CDR3 is CASSMARKAGNTIYF. Based on the CDR3 plus reference TRBV19 and TRBJ1-3, the full variable domain is DGGITQSPKYLFRKEGQNVTLSCEQNLNHDAMYWYRQDPGQGLRLIYYSQIVNDFQKGDIAEGYSVSREKKESFPLTVTSAQKNPTAFYLCASSMARKAGNTIYFGEGSWLTVV.

On this clone itself: With the read ending 3 residues before the CDR3 end, the germline J gene is used to fill in that end. The chain joins TRBV6-2 or TRBV6-3 to TRBJ1-6, with 9 positions matching TRBD1. CDR1 MNHEY and CDR2 SVGEGT come from the germline V gene. This CDR3 is built from 15 residues. Trimming removed 7 bases from V and 7 bases from J; junction bases left unmatched: 8. The sequenced CDR3 bases are TGTGCCAGCAACGAATCCGGGACAGGGAATTCACCC. Amino acid sequence: CASNESGTGNSP. The full CDR3 sequence reads CASNESGTGNSPLHF.

A remark on this clone: The read is 3 residues too short to cover the CDR3 end, so that end is filled in from the germline J gene. J is TRBJ1-2 and V is TRBV7-9, with D possibly being TRBD1 (5 bases). The CDR3 sequence is 14 residues long. Germline CDR1 and CDR2: SEHNR and FQNEAQ (reference sequence). V was pared by 1 base and J by 3 bases, with 9 bases between. The CDR3 DNA, read in part, is TGTGCCAGCAGCTTAGTGTCGGGGGACTATGGC. It is translated as CASSLVSGDYG. The complete CDR3 sequence is CASSLVSGDYGYTF.

Comments on this clone: The DNA ends 3 residues before the CDR3 does, and the rest of the CDR3 is filled in from the germline J gene. The chain employs TRBV2 and TRBJ2-7, with 8 bases aligning to TRBD1. The germline V gene encodes CDR1 SNHLY and CDR2 FYNNEI. Trimming removed 3 bases from V and 3 bases from J; junction bases left unmatched: 7. This CDR3 has 15 residues. Incomplete CDR3 DNA: TGTGCCAGCAGTGATTCCAGGGGGCGGTACTACGAG. This gives the protein CASSDSRGRYYE. The CDR3 reads in full as CASSDSRGRYYEQYF. The whole variable domain, filled in from reference TRBV2 and TRBJ2-7, reads EPEVTQTPSHQVTQMGQEVILRCVPISNHLYFYWYRQILGQKVEFLVSFYNNEISEKSEIFDDQFSVERPDGSNFTLKIRSTKLEDSAMYFCASSDSRGRYYEQYFGPGTRLTVT.

A remark on this clone: The read terminates 3 residues ahead of where the CDR3 ends, so the germline J gene completes it. This chain uses TRBV7-6 with TRBJ1-2; TRBD1 matches 10 bases. Germline CDR1 SGHVS, CDR2 FNYEAQ. This CDR3 spans 16 amino acids. The part of the CDR3 DNA that was read is TGTGCCAGCAGCTTATGGGGGACAGGGGCCTCCTACGAC. It encodes CASSLWGTGASYD. Given in full, the CDR3 is CASSLWGTGASYDYTF.

Concerning this clone: The read terminates 3 residues ahead of where the CDR3 ends, so the germline J gene completes it. The chain is built from TRBV30 and TRBJ2-2; D gene uncertain. The germline CDR1 and CDR2 sequences are GTSNPN and SVGIG (reference sequence). CDR3 length: 13 residues. Trimming took 4 bases from V and 1 from J, leaving 7 bases between them. Incomplete CDR3 DNA: TGTGCCTGGACCTCTAGGAACACCGGGGAG. Its translation: CAWTSRNTGE. The whole CDR3 protein is CAWTSRNTGELFF.

Details on this clone: Read sequence stops 3 residues before the CDR3 end, and the germline J gene provides the missing end. The J gene is TRBJ2-1, the V gene TRBV28, with D perhaps matching TRBD2 (6 bases). The CDR3 contains 16 residues. The V end was cut by 4 bases, the J end by 1 base, with 14 bases between. Germline CDR1 MDHEN, CDR2 SYDVKM. Partial CDR3 DNA: TGTGCCAGCAGTTCGGCAGGCGGGGAGTCCTACAATGAG. Protein: CASSSAGGESYNE. The whole CDR3 region reads CASSSAGGESYNEQFF.

In regard to this clone: The DNA ends 3 residues before the CDR3 does, and the rest of the CDR3 is filled in from the germline J gene. The chain combines TRBV30 with TRBJ2-5; D is unclear. The germline V and J ends were trimmed by 3 bases and 5 bases, with 13 bases remaining between them. The CDR3 length is 13 residues. Germline V gives CDR1 GTSNPN, CDR2 SVGIG (reference sequence). Incomplete CDR3 DNA: TGTGCCTGGAGCTCTCAGCGACCGGAGACC. This translates into CAWSSQRPET. From start to end, the CDR3 is CAWSSQRPETQYF.

To note about this clone: The read comes to an end 3 residues before the CDR3 does, leaving the germline J gene to fill in the end. This chain connects TRBV5-1 to TRBJ2-2; D uncertain. Germline V CDR1 and CDR2: SGHRS, YFSETQ. There are 12 residues in the CDR3. V lost 2 bases and J 7 bases, leaving 6 bases between the germline ends. The part of the CDR3 DNA that was read is TGCGCCAGCAGCTTTCGACTCGGGGAG. Its protein product is CASSFRLGE. From start to end, the CDR3 is CASSFRLGELFF.

About this clone itself: The read halts 3 residues ahead of the CDR3 end, with the missing end drawn from the germline J gene. V and J are TRBV12-3 or TRBV12-4 and TRBJ2-5; a possible D gene is TRBD2 (5 bases). The CDR3 runs to 14 residues. V was trimmed by 6 bases and J by 5 bases, leaving 16 bases between them. Partial CDR3 DNA: TGTGCCAGCAGAGGTACTAGATCATGGGAGACC. Its translation is CASRGTRSWET. The full CDR3 protein is CASRGTRSWETQYF.

With respect to this clone: The read ends 3 residues shy of where the CDR3 ends; the end is completed using the germline J gene. The chain combines TRBV11-1 with TRBJ2-1; TRBD2 aligns across 8 bases. CDR3 length: 15 residues. Germline V gene lookup returns CDR1 SGHAT and CDR2 FQDESV (reference sequence). V trimming: 5 bases; J trimming: 4 bases; junction bases outside the gene matches: 7. CDR3: CASSAISGTYNEQFF. CDR3 DNA (partial): TGTGCCAGCAGCGCAATTAGCGGGACGTACAATGAG.

Of note for this clone: The sequence runs out 3 residues before the end of the CDR3; the remainder is reconstructed from the germline J gene. The chain has TRBV28 and TRBJ2-1; D perhaps matches TRBD1 (6 bases). Trimming took off 7 bases at V and 1 base at J, with 8 bases between the two ends. The CDR3 runs to 13 residues. Germline assignment: CDR1 MDHEN and CDR2 SYDVKM. The DNA read from the CDR3 is TGTGCCAGCAAACAGGGATCCTACAATGAG. Encoded protein: CASKQGSYNE. The complete CDR3 reads CASKQGSYNEQFF.

For this clone: Germline is not matched at one junction end, which may reflect a read error. Coverage ceases 3 residues before the CDR3 finishes, and the germline J gene fills in the end. The V and J genes are TRBV11-2 and TRBJ1-1; tentatively, D is TRBD1 (6 bases). CDR1 is SGHAT, CDR2 FQNNGV, per germline. This CDR3 has 15 residues. The sequenced CDR3 bases are TGTGCCAGCAGCCTAGATCCGGCAGGGGTCACTGAA. The encoded protein is CASSLDPAGVTE. The full CDR3 protein is CASSLDPAGVTEAFF.

Notes on this clone: The read falls 3 residues short of the CDR3 end, and the missing part is taken from the germline J gene. V usage is TRBV6-1 and J usage is TRBJ2-7, with D possibly TRBD2 on 7 matching bases. The CDR3 has 15 residues. V lost 4 bases to trimming and J lost 4 bases, with 17 bases between them. Germline V CDR1 and CDR2: MNHNS, SASEGT. Incomplete CDR3 DNA: TGTGCCAGCAGTGCGGTTTCGGGGGGCAGGTACGAG. Translation gives CASSAVSGGRYE. The whole CDR3 protein is CASSAVSGGRYEQYF.

As concerns this clone: The CDR3 goes on 3 residues after the read ends, and that part is filled in from the germline J gene. The V and J genes are TRBV7-9 and TRBJ1-2, with D tentatively TRBD1 (5 bases). Germline V gene data show CDR1 as SEHNR and CDR2 as FQNEAQ (reference sequence). The CDR3 is 13 residues long. The part of the CDR3 DNA that was read is TGTGCCAGCAGCATAGACAGTTCCTACGAC. Its protein product is CASSIDSSYD. The whole CDR3 sequence is CASSIDSSYDYTF.

Details on this clone: With the read ending 3 residues before the CDR3 end, the germline J gene is used to fill in that end. The chain links TRBV29-1 to TRBJ1-4, with 7 positions matching TRBD1. This CDR3 is 14 amino acids long. CDR1 and CDR2 from the germline V gene are SQVTM and ANQGSEA. The sequenced CDR3 bases are TGCAGCGCCTCGACCGGGACAGAAAATTCACCA. Its protein product is CSASTGTENSP. The whole CDR3 protein is CSASTGTENSPLFF.

To note about this clone: The read terminates 3 residues ahead of where the CDR3 ends, so the germline J gene completes it. V gene TRBV5-1 combines with J gene TRBJ2-2; tentative D call: TRBD1 (5 bases). Germline lookup yields CDR1 SGHRS and CDR2 YFSETQ. Trimming took 0 bases from V and 4 from J, leaving 13 bases between them. The length of the CDR3 is 16 residues. The part of the CDR3 DNA that was read is TGCGCCAGCAGCTTGGTTCCAACAGGCAGCACCGGGGAG. Translating gives CASSLVPTGSTGE. The entire CDR3 is CASSLVPTGSTGELFF.

As for this clone: The sequence runs out 3 residues before the end of the CDR3; the remainder is reconstructed from the germline J gene. V is TRBV20-1 and J is TRBJ1-1; tentative D call: TRBD1 (6 bases). CDR3 size: 12 residues. Trimming pared 2 bases from V and 5 bases from J, leaving 9 bases between. CDR1 is DFQATT, CDR2 SNEGSKA, per germline (reference sequence). The CDR3 spells CSARLQGTEAFF. Partial CDR3 DNA: TGCAGTGCTAGACTTCAGGGGACTGAA.

Points on this clone: The CDR3 extends 3 residues past the end of the read, so its final part is completed from the germline J gene. The chain employs TRBV29-1 and TRBJ2-7; 11 positions agree with TRBD1. V was pared by 6 bases and J by 3 bases, with 1 base of the junction left unmatched. Germline values: CDR1 SQVTM, CDR2 ANQGSEA. The CDR3 has 12 residues. CDR3 region: CSVGQGVYEQYF. The DNA read from the CDR3 is TGCAGCGTGGGACAGGGGGTCTACGAG.

The chain's CDR3 is CASSARLAGGNEQFF. CDR3 bases read: TGTGCCAGTAGTGCCCGACTAGCGGGAGGGAATGAG. V gene TRBV19 combines with J gene TRBJ2-1, with 14 bases matching TRBD2. The sequenced fragment ends 3 residues before the CDR3 boundary, so the rest is inferred from the germline J gene. V shed 5 bases and J 7 bases; nucleotides not matched to a gene: 4. This CDR3 has 15 amino acids. Per germline, CDR1 LNHDA and CDR2 SQIVND (reference sequence).

On this clone itself: The CDR3 is cut off 3 residues early in the read; its end comes from the germline J gene. The rearrangement uses TRBV18 and TRBJ2-2, with a possible D match to TRBD1 (6 bases). CDR3 length equals 17 residues. Germline V gene data show CDR1 as KGHSH and CDR2 as LQKENI. The CDR3 sequence is CASSPSTPQGNNSPLFF. The CDR3 bases that were read are TGTGCCAGCTCACCATCGACCCCGCAGGGGAATAATTCACCG.

Concerning this clone itself: With the read ending 3 residues before the CDR3 end, the germline J gene is used to fill in that end. The chain carries TRBV2 and TRBJ2-7; the match to TRBD2 covers 7 bases. Trimming at V came to 0 bases and at J to 6 bases, leaving 5 bases not matched to a gene. CDR3 length: 14 amino acids. Per germline, CDR1 SNHLY and CDR2 FYNNEI. CDR3 sequence reads: CASSEAGGQGEQYF. CDR3 bases read: TGTGCCAGCAGTGAAGCGGGAGGGCAGGGCGAG. Complete variable domain (other parts from reference TRBV2 and TRBJ2-7): EPEVTQTPSHQVTQMGQEVILRCVPISNHLYFYWYRQILGQKVEFLVSFYNNEISEKSEIFDDQFSVERPDGSNFTLKIRSTKLEDSAMYFCASSEAGGQGEQYFGPGTRLTVT.

About this clone: From the germline J gene comes the end of the CDR3, since the read stops 3 residues before it. The rearrangement links TRBV29-1 to TRBJ2-7; 8 bases align to TRBD1. The length of the CDR3 is 14 residues. Losses at the gene ends were 7 bases for V and 2 bases for J; bases not matched to a gene: 10. CDR1 and CDR2 from the germline V gene are SQVTM and ANQGSEA. The DNA read from the CDR3 is TGCAGCGCACTTGGACAGGGATCGACCTACGAG. It translates to CSALGQGSTYE. The full CDR3 reads CSALGQGSTYEQYF.

About this clone: The CDR3 end is not reached by the read, which stops 3 residues before it; the germline J gene fills it in. The V gene is TRBV5-1, the J gene TRBJ2-5, with D hard to call. With 0 bases removed from V and 2 bases from J, the gap between germline ends came to 5 bases. CDR3 length: 13 amino acids. The germline gives CDR1 SGHRS, CDR2 YFSETQ. CDR3: CASSLGQQETQYF. The covered CDR3 bases are TGCGCCAGCAGCTTGGGTCAACAAGAGACC. Drawing the rest from reference TRBV5-1 and TRBJ2-5, the complete variable domain is KAGVTQTPRYLIKTRGQQVTLSCSPISGHRSVSWYQQTPGQGLQFLFEYFSETQRNKGNFPGRFSGRQFSNSRSEMNVSTLELGDSALYLCASSLGQQETQYFGPGTRLLVL.

Concerning this clone itself: One junction end disagrees with the germline gene, perhaps due to a read error. The read falls 3 residues short of the CDR3 end, and the missing part is taken from the germline J gene. The same CDR3 can be traced to other DNA sequences in this sample. The chain links TRBV18 to TRBJ1-3; 9 nucleotides line up with TRBD1. The CDR3 is 18 amino acids. Germline CDR1 and CDR2: KGHSH and LQKENI. The CDR3 bases that were read are TGTGCCAGCTCACCGGTTACAGGGGGCAGGAGCTCTGGAAACACA. Amino acid sequence: CASSPVTGGRSSGNT. The entire CDR3 is CASSPVTGGRSSGNTIYF.